One and the same sample provided the 25 T cell receptor beta chains below, sequenced in a study of blood T cells in healthy people across ages. Sample-barcoded 5' priming and a J-beta primer mix drove a second PCR of roughly 6 to 12 cycles. TCRdb analysed the 5' RACE reads with MiXCR anew, one entry per CDR3 protein. The sample includes under 800,000 distinct CDR3 sequences, around a fifth of them seen just once. The sequenced sample consisted of blood. The receptors derive from a man aged 65-85 years in good health.

This clonotype has more than one count but fewer than ten. V and J are TRBV3-1 and TRBJ1-4, with 7 bases aligning to TRBD1. The CDR3 covers 15 residues. J gave up 1 base and V 2 bases, and 1 base lay outside the gene matches. Germline V CDR1 and CDR2: LGHDT, YNNKEL (reference sequence). This CDR3 is CASSQRDRTNEKLFF. DNA for the CDR3: TGTGCCAGCAGCCAAAGGGACAGAACTAATGAAAAACTGTTTTTT.

This chain joins TRBV2 and TRBJ2-7; TRBD2 matches at 13 bases. V was pared by 6 bases and J by 5 bases, with 4 bases of the junction left unmatched. The CDR3 is made up of 14 amino acids. Per germline, CDR1 SNHLY and CDR2 FYNNEI. CDR3 region: CASRGTSGINEQYF. CDR3 nucleotide sequence: TGTGCCAGCAGGGGGACTAGCGGGATAAACGAGCAGTACTTC.

This sequence joins TRBV29-1 and TRBJ2-1, with TRBD1 matching 10 bases. V lost 5 bases to trimming and J lost 9 bases; unmatched junction nucleotides: 19. CDR1 and CDR2 from the germline V gene are SQVTM and ANQGSEA. The CDR3 runs 17 residues. The CDR3 sequence: CSVLTGGLDSGVGEQFF. In DNA form, the CDR3 reads TGCAGCGTTCTGACAGGGGGCTTGGATAGCGGGGTAGGTGAGCAGTTCTTC.

This clonotype was counted a few times. This rearrangement joins TRBV15 to TRBJ1-1; tentatively, D is TRBD1 (5 bases). V was shortened by 0 bases and J by 9 bases, with 11 bases between the two germline ends. There are 13 residues in the CDR3. Germline assignment: CDR1 LNHNV and CDR2 YYDKDF (reference sequence). Here the CDR3 reads CATSREGEHKAFF. CDR3 coding DNA: TGTGCCACCAGCAGAGAAGGGGAACACAAAGCTTTCTTT.

This CDR3 is CASSERRQATYEQYF. The CDR3 DNA follows: TGCGCCAGCAGTGAGCGGAGACAGGCCACCTACGAGCAGTACTTC. The chain employs TRBV10-2 and TRBJ2-5, with a tentative D call TRBD1 (6 bases). The end of the DNA aligns better with TRBJ2-7, so the J call may be wrong. Germline V gene data show CDR1 as WSHSY and CDR2 as SAAADI. This CDR3 is built from 15 residues.

This clonotype was observed a single time. This chain uses TRBV19 with TRBJ2-3, with TRBD1 as a possible D gene (5 bases). The germline gives CDR1 LNHDA, CDR2 SQIVND (reference sequence). V was trimmed by 4 bases and J by 4 bases, leaving 15 bases between them. The CDR3 length is 15 residues. The CDR3 region is CASSRGEMGADTQYF. DNA for the CDR3: TGTGCCAGTAGTAGGGGCGAGATGGGCGCAGATACGCAGTATTTT.

This chain joins TRBV6-2 or TRBV6-3 and TRBJ2-5; 7 nucleotides align to TRBD2. The J call may be faulty, since TRBJ2-7 better matches the DNA end. The germline V gene encodes CDR1 MNHEY and CDR2 SVGEGT. The CDR3 has 15 amino acids. CDR3 amino acids: CASRSGGSGSYEQYF. The DNA for the CDR3 is TGTGCCAGCAGGTCCGGCGGGAGTGGGTCCTACGAGCAGTACTTC.

This clonotype was found a few times. The V call is TRBV28, the J call TRBJ2-5; the match to TRBD2 covers 14 bases. From germline, CDR1 is MDHEN and CDR2 SYDVKM. The V segment lost 4 bases and the J segment 2 bases; nucleotides outside the gene matches: 3. CDR3 size: 16 residues. The CDR3 reads CASSSTSGRVQETQYF. The CDR3 coding sequence is TGTGCCAGCAGTTCGACTAGCGGGAGGGTTCAAGAGACCCAGTACTTC.

The chain employs TRBV14 and TRBJ2-7; 10 bases align to TRBD2. The J call could be wrong; TRBJ2-1 is a better fit for the DNA end. The CDR3 is 15 residues long. Germline assignment: CDR1 SGHDN and CDR2 FVKESK. For the CDR3, the DNA is TGTGCCAGCAGCCAAGTTCTAGCGGGAGTTCCTGAGCAGTTCTTC. It encodes CASSQVLAGVPEQFF.

In nucleotides, the CDR3 is TGTGCCAGCACAGGGGGCGCGGCAGAAAAACTGTTTTTT. Translated: CASTGGAAEKLFF. The chain joins TRBV25-1 to TRBJ1-4; 8 nucleotides align to TRBD1. Germline trimming cut 7 bases from V and 8 bases from J; bases unmatched to any gene: 6. The germline V gene encodes CDR1 MGHDK and CDR2 SYGVNS. There are 13 residues in the CDR3.

There are a few counts of this clonotype. The J gene is TRBJ2-7, the V gene TRBV20-1; 10 bases are shared with TRBD1. The DNA end favors TRBJ2-5, so the J call may be wrong. The CDR3 sequence is 15 residues long. Germline V CDR1 and CDR2: DFQATT, SNEGSKA (reference sequence). CDR3 DNA sequence: TGCAGTGCTCCGCGACAGGGGGCGTTCAGGGAGACCCAGTACTTC. Translated: CSAPRQGAFRETQYF.

This chain uses TRBV4-1 with TRBJ2-1; 8 bases line up with TRBD2. This CDR3 comprises 18 residues. Germline assignment: CDR1 MGHRA and CDR2 YSYEKL. Losses at the gene ends were 0 bases for V and 0 bases for J; bases not matched to a gene: 7. The CDR3 DNA reads as TGCGCCAGCAGCCAAGATCTAGCGGGCGGTAGCTCCTACAATGAGCAGTTCTTC. Protein: CASSQDLAGGSSYNEQFF.

This sequence joins TRBV6-6 and TRBJ2-5; tentatively, D is TRBD1 or TRBD2 (5 bases each). The CDR3 contains 13 residues. V lost 6 bases, J lost 3 bases, and 11 bases lay in between. Germline values: CDR1 MNHNY, CDR2 SVGAGI (reference sequence). The CDR3 sequence is CASSRDAEETQYF. The CDR3 DNA reads as TGTGCCAGCAGCCGGGACGCTGAAGAGACCCAGTACTTC.

The chain employs TRBV5-1 and TRBJ1-2; D is perhaps TRBD1 (6 bases). The CDR3 is 15 amino acids. Trimming took off 4 bases at V and 0 bases at J, with 13 bases between the two ends. Germline lookup yields CDR1 SGHRS and CDR2 YFSETQ. CDR3 region: CASSPAGAANYGYTF. The CDR3 DNA reads TGCGCCAGCAGCCCGGCAGGGGCAGCTAACTATGGCTACACCTTC.

The chain recombines TRBV12-3 or TRBV12-4 with TRBJ1-5; D gene ambiguous. The germline V and J ends were trimmed by 5 bases and 7 bases, with 12 bases remaining between them. CDR3 length equals 13 residues. The CDR3 here is CASSPRMDQPQHF. The CDR3 region has the DNA TGTGCCAGCAGTCCACGGATGGACCAGCCCCAGCATTTT.

This clonotype was seen at least ten times. The chain is built from TRBV20-1 and TRBJ2-5; weak D call: TRBD1 (6 bases). The CDR3 spans 15 residues. Trimming shortened V by 0 bases and J by 5 bases, and 16 bases separated the two germline ends. CDR1 and CDR2 from the germline V gene are DFQATT and SNEGSKA (reference sequence). CDR3 coding DNA: TGCAGTGCTAGAGATACCGGACACACAGGGGAGACCCAGTACTTC. Translation: CSARDTGHTGETQYF.

This clonotype was seen more than once but under ten times. The rearrangement links TRBV14 to TRBJ2-7, with D unclear. V dropped 3 bases and J dropped 5 bases, with 5 bases sitting between them. Germline V CDR1 and CDR2: SGHDN, FVKESK. The CDR3 length is 11 residues. CDR3 residues: CASSQFNEQYF. In nucleotides, the CDR3 is TGTGCCAGCAGCCAGTTTAACGAGCAGTACTTC.

In nucleotides, the CDR3 is TGTGCCAGCAGTGGGACTAGCGGTCTCGGGGAGCTGTTTTTT. The encoded protein is CASSGTSGLGELFF. The rearrangement links TRBV6-5 to TRBJ2-2; 11 bases match TRBD2. CDR1 and CDR2 from the germline V gene are MNHEY and SVGAGI. The V segment lost 5 bases and the J segment 7 bases; nucleotides outside the gene matches: 3. This CDR3 comprises 14 residues.

There are many counts of this clonotype. V usage is TRBV27 and J usage is TRBJ2-7; D remains ambiguous. V dropped 2 bases and J dropped 2 bases, with 10 bases sitting between them. The CDR3 sequence is 14 residues long. CDR1 is MNHEY and CDR2 is SMNVEV in the germline V gene (reference sequence). Here the CDR3 reads CASSLRAVAYEQYF. The CDR3 DNA is TGTGCCAGCAGTTTACGGGCCGTGGCCTACGAGCAGTACTTC.

This clonotype came up a few times. V gene TRBV12-5 combines with J gene TRBJ2-5, with 9 bases lining up with TRBD2. Germline CDR1 LGHNT, CDR2 FRNRAP. The CDR3 spans 19 residues. Trimming at V came to 4 bases and at J to 4 bases, leaving 19 bases not matched to a gene. The CDR3 is CASGSSTSGPGRGGETQYF. In DNA, the CDR3 is TGTGCTAGTGGTTCGTCGACTAGCGGTCCAGGCCGAGGAGGAGAGACCCAGTACTTC.

The CDR3, as DNA: TGTGCCAGCAGCTCGGCCGCCCGCAATGAGCAGTTCTTC. Protein product: CASSSAARNEQFF. V and J are TRBV5-6 and TRBJ2-1; D is undetermined. V lost 3 bases and J 6 bases, leaving 10 bases between the germline ends. The CDR3 has 13 residues. Germline CDR1 and CDR2: SGHDT and YYEEEE.

This clonotype came up once. The chain combines TRBV9 with TRBJ2-3; D may be TRBD2 (5 bases). Trimming stripped 1 base from V and 0 bases from J, with 9 bases between. This CDR3 is built from 15 residues. Germline V gene sequence: CDR1 SGDLS, CDR2 YYNGEE. CDR3 DNA: TGTGCCAGCAGCGTAACTGAGGGAAGCACAGATACGCAGTATTTT. It codes for CASSVTEGSTDTQYF.

The V and J genes are TRBV5-5 and TRBJ2-3; the match to TRBD1 covers 9 bases. V trimming: 4 bases; J trimming: 11 bases; junction bases outside the gene matches: 11. Per germline, CDR1 SGHKS and CDR2 YYEKEE (reference sequence). The CDR3 contains 14 residues. The CDR3 protein is CASSRPGTGIGQYF. The CDR3 DNA reads as TGTGCCAGCAGCCGTCCCGGGACAGGGATTGGGCAGTATTTT.

The rearrangement joins TRBV3-1 to TRBJ2-7; TRBD1 aligns across 12 bases. V shed 2 bases, J shed 7 bases, and the junction held 9 bases outside the gene matches. CDR1 LGHDT and CDR2 YNNKEL come from the germline V gene (reference sequence). The CDR3 spans 16 residues. CDR3 in amino acids: CASSQYTGTGGQEQYF. In DNA, the CDR3 is TGTGCCAGCAGCCAATATACCGGGACAGGGGGCCAAGAGCAGTACTTC.

This clonotype has at least ten counts. The J gene is TRBJ2-1, the V gene TRBV7-3; D may be TRBD2 (6 bases). Germline values: CDR1 SGHTA, CDR2 FQGTGA. This CDR3 is built from 13 residues. Between the trimmed V and J ends, which lost 3 bases and 4 bases, there was a span of 7 bases. The CDR3 loop reads CASSLGLYNEQFF. The CDR3 DNA follows: TGTGCCAGCAGCTTGGGACTTTACAATGAGCAGTTCTTC.